The clone carrying this TCR beta chain was counted between two and nine times. Recruitment covered about 26 US areas and drew participants whose ages spanned about 18 to 100 years. These data come from a study of blood T cell repertoires in COVID-19. Study-wide background: T cells, B-cell-depleted T cells, or PBMCs supplied cDNA or gDNA.

The length of the CDR3 is 14 residues. The germline V gene has CDR1 SGHTA and CDR2 FQGNSA. Losses at the gene ends were 5 bases for V and 2 bases for J; bases not matched to a gene: 4. Assay: immunoSEQ multiplex PCR; the TCRdb copy retains only in-frame clones and omits some. The sample yields fewer than 500,000 clones, 70% to 90% seen once. The gene calls are TRBV7-2 and TRBJ2-3; TRBD1 matches at 7 bases. Sequenced material: PBMCs or T cells enriched from blood (not recorded which). This clonotype was sampled from a woman aged 18-29 years with acute COVID-19. The CDR3 loop reads CASSPGQATDTQYF. The CDR3 bases are TGTGCCAGCAGCCCCGGACAGGCCACAGATACGCAGTATTTT.